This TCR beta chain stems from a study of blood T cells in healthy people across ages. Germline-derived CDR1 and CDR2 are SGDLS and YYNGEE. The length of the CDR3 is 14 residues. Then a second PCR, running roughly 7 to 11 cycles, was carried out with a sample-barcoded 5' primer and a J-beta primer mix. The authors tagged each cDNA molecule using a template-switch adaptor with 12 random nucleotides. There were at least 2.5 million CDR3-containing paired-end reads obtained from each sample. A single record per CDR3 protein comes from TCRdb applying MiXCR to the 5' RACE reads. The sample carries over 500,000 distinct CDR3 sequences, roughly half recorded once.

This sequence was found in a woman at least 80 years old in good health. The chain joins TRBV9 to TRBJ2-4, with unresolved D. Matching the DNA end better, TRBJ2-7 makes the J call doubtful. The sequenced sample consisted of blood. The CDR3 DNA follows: TGTGCCAGCAGCGTAGAGGTTAGTAGCTACGAGCAGTACTTC. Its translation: CASSVEVSSYEQYF.